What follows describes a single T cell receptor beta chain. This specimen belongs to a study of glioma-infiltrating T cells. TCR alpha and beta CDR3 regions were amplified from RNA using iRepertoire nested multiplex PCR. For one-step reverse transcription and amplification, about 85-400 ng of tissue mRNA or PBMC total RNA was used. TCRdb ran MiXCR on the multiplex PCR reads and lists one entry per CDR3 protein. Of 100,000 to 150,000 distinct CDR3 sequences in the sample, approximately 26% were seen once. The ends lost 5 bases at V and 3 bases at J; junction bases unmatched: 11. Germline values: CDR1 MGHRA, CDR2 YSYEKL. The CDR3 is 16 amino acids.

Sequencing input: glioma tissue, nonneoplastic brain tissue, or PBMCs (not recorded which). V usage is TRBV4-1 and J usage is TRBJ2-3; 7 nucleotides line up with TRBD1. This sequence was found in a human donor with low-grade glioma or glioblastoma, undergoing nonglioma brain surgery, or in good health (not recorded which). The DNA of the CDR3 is TGCGCCAGCAGCACCGAGACAGGGATTCGTACAGATACGCAGTATTTT. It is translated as CASSTETGIRTDTQYF.